This is a list of T cell receptor beta chains from one sample in a study of lymphopenia after photon versus proton radiotherapy. Some clones are missing from TCRdb's copy, which holds only in-frame ones; the method was immunoSEQ multiplex PCR. The top ten hold approximately 1.3% of the sample, which has about 83,000 clones, around 83% seen once. The sample was peripheral blood, taken from a patient treated with proton-based radiotherapy. The receptors shown here come from a man aged 55 to 69 with pancreatic cancer. Each CDR3 is given with its conserved first and last residue. The D gene is left open where the match is weak. A clone size is listed for some rows: how often the clone was seen (once, few, many), or a class if it is expanded.

CDR3: CASSLMRAGQGNVLTF
DNA: TGTGCCAGCAGTTTAATGCGGGCGGGACAGGGCAACGTCCTGACTTTC
D: TRBD1
J: TRBJ2-6
V: TRBV28
size: NA

CDR3: CASGLLAGDFTDTQYF
DNA: TGTGCCAGCGGACTACTAGCGGGAGACTTCACAGATACGCAGTATTTT
D: TRBD2
J: TRBJ2-3
V: TRBV7-2
size: NA

CDR3: CAWAGGFEQYF
DNA: TGTGCCTGGGCCGGGGGGTTTGAGCAGTACTTC
D: TRBD2
J: TRBJ2-7
V: TRBV30
size: NA

CDR3: CASSFPAGGNSYEQYF
DNA: TGTGCCAGCAGCTTTCCCGCGGGAGGAAACTCCTACGAGCAGTACTTC
D: TRBD2
J: TRBJ2-7
V: TRBV7-9
size: NA

CDR3: CASSEWAGATQYF
DNA: TGTGCCAGCAGTGAATGGGCAGGGGCGACCCAGTACTTC
D: NA
J: TRBJ2-5
V: TRBV2
size: NA

CDR3: CASTRTGVYNEQFF
DNA: TGTGCCAGCACCCGGACAGGGGTTTACAATGAGCAGTTCTTC
D: TRBD1
J: TRBJ2-1
V: TRBV2
size: NA

CDR3: CASSTPDSSREGTQYF
DNA: TGTGCCAGTAGTACCCCGGACAGCTCCCGGGAGGGTACGCAGTATTTT
D: TRBD2
J: TRBJ2-3
V: TRBV19
size: NA

CDR3: CASRRGQGASYEQYF
DNA: TGTGCCAGCAGGAGGGGACAGGGGGCCTCCTACGAGCAGTACTTC
D: TRBD1
J: TRBJ2-7
V: TRBV28
size: NA

CDR3: CASSRAAEGGELFF
DNA: TGCGCCAGCAGTCGGGCGGCCGAGGGCGGGGAGCTGTTTTTT
D: NA
J: TRBJ2-2
V: TRBV10-1
size: NA

CDR3: CASSPAPSYEQYF
DNA: TGCGCCAGCAGTCCGGCCCCCTCCTACGAGCAGTACTTC
D: NA
J: TRBJ2-7
V: TRBV23-1
size: NA

CDR3: CASSDRTTYNEQFF
DNA: TGTGCCAGCAGTGATAGAACTACCTACAATGAGCAGTTCTTC
D: NA
J: TRBJ2-1
V: TRBV2
size: NA

CDR3: CASSRTGQGFQETQYF
DNA: TGTGCCAGCAGCAGAACAGGACAGGGTTTTCAAGAGACCCAGTACTTC
D: TRBD1
J: TRBJ2-5
V: TRBV5-4
size: NA

CDR3: CASSVGGTGELFF
DNA: TGTGCCAGCAGCGTAGGGGGCACCGGGGAGCTGTTTTTT
D: NA
J: TRBJ2-2
V: TRBV9
size: NA

CDR3: CASSGLGYREQYF
DNA: TGCGCCAGCAGTGGGTTGGGGTATCGCGAGCAGTACTTC
D: NA
J: TRBJ2-7
V: TRBV5-1
size: NA

CDR3: CASSQDRQETQYF
DNA: TGTGCCAGCAGCCAAGACAGGCAAGAGACCCAGTACTTC
D: NA
J: TRBJ2-5
V: TRBV7-8
size: NA

CDR3: CASSSRGGGYEQYF
DNA: TGTGCCAGTAGTTCCAGGGGCGGGGGCTACGAGCAGTACTTC
D: NA
J: TRBJ2-7
V: TRBV19
size: NA

CDR3: CASSAQPQETQYF
DNA: TGTGCCAGCAGTGCCCAGCCCCAAGAGACCCAGTACTTC
D: NA
J: TRBJ2-5
V: TRBV6-4
size: NA

CDR3: CASSTGTSGRARETQYF
DNA: TGTGCCAGCAGCACCGGGACTAGCGGGAGGGCCCGAGAGACCCAGTACTTC
D: TRBD2
J: TRBJ2-5
V: TRBV28
size: once

CDR3: CATGPRLGTEAFF
DNA: TGTGCCACGGGACCCCGCTTAGGCACTGAAGCTTTCTTT
D: NA
J: TRBJ1-1
V: TRBV7-2
size: NA

CDR3: CASSERQGFYNSPLHF
DNA: TGTGCCAGCAGTGAAAGACAGGGGTTCTATAATTCACCCCTCCACTTT
D: TRBD1
J: TRBJ1-6
V: TRBV27
size: NA

CDR3: CASTRGRQGLEEKLFF
DNA: TGTGCCAGCACCCGAGGGCGTCAGGGGTTGGAAGAAAAACTGTTTTTT
D: NA
J: TRBJ1-4
V: TRBV28
size: NA

CDR3: CASHRGGTADTQYF
DNA: TGTGCCAGCCATCGAGGGGGGACCGCAGATACGCAGTATTTT
D: NA
J: TRBJ2-3
V: TRBV19
size: NA

CDR3: CASSSKTLAGVANEQFF
DNA: TGTGCCAGCAGCTCCAAGACTTTAGCGGGAGTAGCGAATGAGCAGTTCTTC
D: TRBD2
J: TRBJ2-1
V: TRBV11-3
size: NA

CDR3: CASSLRTSGGYNEQFF
DNA: TGTGCCAGCAGTTTACGGACTAGCGGAGGCTACAATGAGCAGTTCTTC
D: TRBD2
J: TRBJ2-1
V: TRBV27
size: NA

CDR3: CASSEAPAVGSNTGELFF
DNA: TGTGCCAGCAGTGAAGCTCCAGCGGTGGGCTCGAACACCGGGGAGCTGTTTTTT
D: NA
J: TRBJ2-2
V: TRBV6-1
size: NA

CDR3: CASSLGTRSNEKLFF
DNA: TGCGCCAGCAGCTTAGGGACACGGTCTAATGAAAAACTGTTTTTT
D: NA
J: TRBJ1-4
V: TRBV5-1
size: once

CDR3: CASSLRGTDTQYF
DNA: TGTGCCAGCAGCTTAAGGGGCACAGATACGCAGTATTTT
D: NA
J: TRBJ2-3
V: TRBV13
size: NA

CDR3: CASSNRGGGELFF
DNA: TGTGCCAGCAGTAACAGGGGTGGCGGGGAGCTGTTTTTT
D: TRBD1
J: TRBJ2-2
V: TRBV2
size: NA

CDR3: CASSHRSWTSGQETQYF
DNA: TGCGCCAGCAGCCACCGATCTTGGACTAGCGGCCAAGAGACCCAGTACTTC
D: TRBD2
J: TRBJ2-5
V: TRBV4-1
size: NA

CDR3: CATRFNYGYTF
DNA: TGTGCAACACGATTCAACTATGGCTACACCTTC
D: NA
J: TRBJ1-2
V: TRBV27
size: few

CDR3: CASSLDRGETQYF
DNA: TGTGCCAGCAGCTTAGATAGGGGGGAGACCCAGTACTTC
D: NA
J: TRBJ2-5
V: TRBV7-2
size: NA

CDR3: CASSHEGRRQFF
DNA: TGTGCCAGCAGCCATGAAGGGAGGCGGCAGTTCTTC
D: NA
J: TRBJ2-1
V: TRBV7-9
size: few

CDR3: CASSSGTGGRLETQYF
DNA: TGTGCCAGCAGTTCCGGGACAGGGGGGAGATTAGAGACCCAGTACTTC
D: TRBD1
J: TRBJ2-5
V: TRBV5-4
size: NA

CDR3: CASSVDGQAGDEQYF
DNA: TGTGCCAGCAGCGTAGATGGACAAGCGGGCGACGAGCAGTACTTC
D: NA
J: TRBJ2-7
V: TRBV9
size: few

CDR3: CASSLDQGLEQYF
DNA: TGTGCCAGCAGCTTAGATCAGGGTTTAGAGCAGTACTTC
D: NA
J: TRBJ2-7
V: TRBV11-2
size: NA

CDR3: CASQFAGGNKGNEQFF
DNA: TGTGCCAGCCAATTCGCAGGGGGAAACAAGGGCAATGAGCAGTTCTTC
D: TRBD1
J: TRBJ2-1
V: TRBV18
size: NA

CDR3: CASRGLGNYGYTF
DNA: TGTGCCAGCAGGGGACTGGGAAACTATGGCTACACCTTC
D: NA
J: TRBJ1-2
V: TRBV28
size: NA

CDR3: CATAQGLAGVDTQYF
DNA: TGTGCCACCGCCCAAGGACTAGCGGGGGTGGATACGCAGTATTTT
D: TRBD2
J: TRBJ2-3
V: TRBV19
size: once

CDR3: CASSPRLVSDTQYF
DNA: TGTGCCAGCAGCCCGCGACTAGTTTCCGATACGCAGTATTTT
D: NA
J: TRBJ2-3
V: TRBV11-2
size: NA

CDR3: CATATSGVADTQYF
DNA: TGTGCCACTGCGACTAGCGGGGTGGCAGATACGCAGTATTTT
D: TRBD2
J: TRBJ2-3
V: TRBV2
size: NA

CDR3: CASSSGTDTQYF
DNA: TGTGCCAGCAGCTCCGGCACAGATACGCAGTATTTT
D: NA
J: TRBJ2-3
V: TRBV11-3
size: NA

CDR3: CASSLSGRGTGELFF
DNA: TGTGCCAGCAGTCTTAGCGGGAGAGGCACCGGGGAGCTGTTTTTT
D: TRBD2
J: TRBJ2-2
V: TRBV6-6
size: few

CDR3: CASTRLAGGATGELFF
DNA: TGTGCCAGCACCCGACTAGCGGGAGGGGCCACCGGGGAGCTGTTTTTT
D: TRBD2
J: TRBJ2-2
V: TRBV2
size: NA

CDR3: CASSIEEGLAGEKLFF
DNA: TGTGCCAGTAGTATAGAAGAAGGGTTGGCTGGTGAAAAACTGTTTTTT
D: NA
J: TRBJ1-4
V: TRBV19
size: NA

CDR3: CASSRTGGTYNEQFF
DNA: TGTGCCAGCAGCCGCACAGGGGGCACCTACAATGAGCAGTTCTTC
D: TRBD1
J: TRBJ2-1
V: TRBV13
size: NA